This T cell receptor beta chain derives from a study of blood T cells in healthy people across ages. Study-level findings and limits: Among long-lived donors, naive CD4+ cells were more numerous and diversity higher than in aged donors.

V lost 2 bases, J lost 1 base, and 15 bases lay in between. The germline gives CDR1 SNHLY, CDR2 FYNNEI. The CDR3 extends over 16 amino acids. On this clonotype itself: Its antigen remains unknown.

A sample-barcoded 5' primer and a J-beta primer mix were used in a second PCR of roughly 7 to 11 cycles. MiXCR was run by TCRdb on the 5' RACE reads, yielding one entry per CDR3 protein. The sample includes roughly 700,000 distinct CDR3 sequences, over 45% of them seen just once. Sequencing was done on a sample of blood. The clonotype was recovered from a woman in her sixties or seventies in good health. V gene TRBV2 combines with J gene TRBJ2-7; no clear D gene. The CDR3 DNA sequence: TGTGCCAGCAGTGAAACCCTAGGACCCCGATCCTACGAGCAGTACTTC. This encodes CASSETLGPRSYEQYF.